The 15 T cell receptor beta chains in this list originate from one sample, sequenced in a study of response to subunit inactivated influenza vaccine. MiXCR, run by TCRdb on the RT-PCR reads, gives a single entry per CDR3 protein. The sample shows 290,000 or so distinct CDR3 sequences, 22% of them seen only once. The specimen comprised PBMCs from blood, sampled less than 22 months after vaccination. The receptors originated from a man between 50 and 75 years old who received an inactivated influenza vaccine.

The chain carries TRBV29-1 and TRBJ2-3; 7 bases map to TRBD2. Germline V gene sequence: CDR1 SQVTM, CDR2 ANQGSEA. After removal of 4 bases from V and 3 bases from J, the junction contained 4 bases not matched to a gene. The CDR3 spans 13 residues. The CDR3 sequence is CSVGRLATDTQYF. The CDR3 DNA reads as TGCAGCGTTGGTAGACTAGCAACAGATACGCAGTATTTT.

This clonotype was detected many times. The CDR3 protein is CASSAILAGVDREQFF. The CDR3 nucleotides are TGTGCCAGCAGCGCTATACTAGCGGGAGTTGATCGTGAGCAGTTCTTC. The rearrangement uses TRBV5-6 and TRBJ2-1, with 11 nucleotides matching TRBD2. Germline V gene data show CDR1 as SGHDT and CDR2 as YYEEEE. Unmatched junction bases numbered 12, after V lost 4 bases and J lost 9 bases. This CDR3 has 16 amino acids.

This clonotype was observed a few times. The chain joins TRBV6-1 to TRBJ1-1, with D maybe TRBD1 (6 bases). Germline loops: CDR1 MNHNS, CDR2 SASEGT. CDR3 length equals 14 residues. The ends were cut back, 2 bases at V and 3 bases at J, with 10 bases in the middle. The CDR3 nucleotides read TGTGCCAGCAGTGAACAGGGGACTTACACTGAAGCTTTCTTT. It specifies CASSEQGTYTEAFF.

V usage is TRBV5-6 and J usage is TRBJ1-5; D uncertain. The CDR3 is 17 amino acids. Germline V gene data show CDR1 as SGHDT and CDR2 as YYEEEE. V was pared by 4 bases and J by 3 bases, with 20 bases between. The DNA for the CDR3 is TGTGCCAGCAGCGTTGGATCCCTCCGGGGTTACAATCAGCCCCAGCATTTT. Its protein product is CASSVGSLRGYNQPQHF.

V and J are TRBV20-1 and TRBJ2-5; 9 bases map to TRBD2. Germline values: CDR1 DFQATT, CDR2 SNEGSKA (reference sequence). The CDR3 has 15 amino acids. Trimming at V came to 2 bases and at J to 0 bases, leaving 4 bases not matched to a gene. The CDR3 DNA is TGCAGTGCTAGAAATCCTAGCGGGGACCAAGAGACCCAGTACTTC. It specifies CSARNPSGDQETQYF.

This clonotype was found a few times. The chain employs TRBV29-1 and TRBJ1-2, with D possibly matching TRBD1 (5 bases). Germline-derived CDR1 and CDR2 are SQVTM and ANQGSEA. V was trimmed by 6 bases and J by 4 bases, leaving 15 bases between them. CDR3 size: 13 residues. The CDR3 is CSVVGGSSYGYTF. The DNA for the CDR3 is TGCAGCGTGGTGGGGGGGAGTAGCTATGGCTACACCTTC.

The sample holds a few counts of this clonotype. Sequence at one end of the junction differs from germline and may be a read error. This chain uses TRBV20-1 with TRBJ1-2, with unresolved D. Germline lookup yields CDR1 DFQATT and CDR2 SNEGSKA (reference sequence). The CDR3 has 13 residues. The CDR3 spells CSGREERDYGYTF. The CDR3 nucleotides are TGCAGTGGTAGAGAGGAGAGGGACTATGGCTACACCTTC.

V usage is TRBV7-2 and J usage is TRBJ2-5, with TRBD2 identical over 9 bases. The CDR3 totals 16 residues. CDR1 is SGHTA and CDR2 is FQGNSA in the germline V gene. J lost 6 bases, V lost 4 bases, and 12 bases had no gene match. In DNA, the CDR3 is TGTGCCAGCAGCTCCACCCCAGGGCGGGGGGGGCAGACCCAGTACTTC. Residues: CASSSTPGRGGQTQYF.

The rearrangement uses TRBV10-3 and TRBJ2-3; 9 bases are a match to TRBD2. The length of the CDR3 is 17 residues. The germline CDR1 and CDR2 sequences are ENHRY and SYGVKD. The J segment lost 4 bases and the V segment lost 6 bases, leaving 14 bases of the junction unmatched. In DNA, the CDR3 is TGTGCCATCAGAGGAGGCCTAGCGGGGTTCTTATCAGATACGCAGTATTTT. This sequence encodes CAIRGGLAGFLSDTQYF.

V usage is TRBV5-1 and J usage is TRBJ2-3, with D tentatively TRBD2 (6 bases). The CDR3 covers 14 residues. Between the trimmed V and J ends, which lost 4 bases and 4 bases, there was a span of 13 bases. Germline V CDR1 and CDR2: SGHRS, YFSETQ. In DNA form, the CDR3 reads TGCGCCAGCAGCCGGACTGGGGGGTCAGATACGCAGTATTTT. Its protein product is CASSRTGGSDTQYF.

This clonotype was seen repeatedly, ten times or more. The rearrangement joins TRBV5-1 to TRBJ1-3; D is ambiguous. Trimming removed 1 base from V and 1 base from J, with 12 bases in between. The CDR3 has 16 amino acids. From germline, CDR1 is SGHRS and CDR2 YFSETQ. The chain's CDR3 is CASSLFGDPSGNTIYF. The CDR3 region has the DNA TGCGCCAGCAGCTTGTTTGGGGATCCTTCTGGAAACACCATATATTTT.

Turning to this clonotype: The junction differs from germline at one of its ends, possibly a read error. V usage is TRBV5-1 and J usage is TRBJ2-3, with 7 bases lining up with TRBD2. This CDR3 spans 11 amino acids. CDR1 and CDR2 from the germline V gene are SGHRS and YFSETQ. The CDR3 loop reads CASSGGDYSAF. For the CDR3, the DNA is TGCGCCAGCAGCGGTGGGGACTACTCGGCGTTT.

This clonotype was seen ten or more times. Written as DNA, the CDR3 is TGTGCCAGCTCAAACCTCCCAGGGGCTGAAACTGAAGCTTTCTTT. Protein product: CASSNLPGAETEAFF. The rearrangement uses TRBV18 and TRBJ1-1; perhaps TRBD1 as D (6 bases). This CDR3 contains 15 residues. Germline values: CDR1 KGHSH, CDR2 LQKENI. V gave up 5 bases and J gave up 5 bases, with 18 bases separating them.

Many counts were recorded for this clonotype. This rearrangement joins TRBV5-1 to TRBJ1-1; D is unclear. CDR3 length: 17 residues. Germline V lookup: CDR1 SGHRS, CDR2 YFSETQ. The germline V and J ends were trimmed by 0 bases and 3 bases, with 18 bases remaining between them. CDR3 DNA sequence: TGCGCCAGCAGCTTGGTAGGAGCCCAAGGGTTGGACACTGAAGCTTTCTTT. Translation gives CASSLVGAQGLDTEAFF.

This clonotype was detected once. V is TRBV6-2 or TRBV6-3 and J is TRBJ2-5; D is undetermined. Per germline, CDR1 MNHEY and CDR2 SVGEGT. CDR3 size: 15 residues. The V end was cut by 4 bases, the J end by 5 bases, with 17 bases between. The chain's CDR3 is CASSFRGHKVETQYF. Here the CDR3 DNA reads TGTGCCAGCAGTTTTCGAGGCCATAAGGTGGAGACCCAGTACTTC.